The 20 T cell receptor beta chains listed next were all sequenced from one sample in a study of blood T cells in healthy people across ages. Then a second PCR, running roughly 7 to 11 cycles, was carried out with a sample-barcoded 5' primer and a J-beta primer mix. One entry per CDR3 protein, called by TCRdb with MiXCR from the 5' RACE reads. Of 1.8 million or so distinct CDR3 sequences in the sample, about 39% were seen once. The sequenced sample was blood. These receptors were taken from a human donor in good health.

The CDR3 DNA sequence: TGCAGCGTTCTTGACACTGGTGAAAAACTGTTTTTT. Protein product: CSVLDTGEKLFF. The J gene is TRBJ1-4, the V gene TRBV29-1; D is unclear. V was pared by 5 bases and J by 7 bases, with 11 bases between. CDR1 SQVTM and CDR2 ANQGSEA come from the germline V gene. The CDR3 is 12 amino acids.

Only a few counts were recorded for this clonotype. The chain links TRBV4-1 to TRBJ2-1; TRBD2 is a possible D gene (7 bases). Trimming removed 5 bases at V and 2 bases at J, with 13 bases between. The CDR3 has 15 amino acids. CDR1 and CDR2 from the germline V gene are MGHRA and YSYEKL. The CDR3 loop is CASSLGGDTYNEQFF. CDR3 coding DNA: TGCGCCAGCAGCTTAGGGGGGGACACCTACAATGAGCAGTTCTTC.

This clonotype was detected only a few times. CDR3 DNA: TGCGCCAGCAGCTTGGGACTAGCGGGGTCCTCACAAGAGACCCAGTACTTC. This sequence encodes CASSLGLAGSSQETQYF. The rearrangement uses TRBV5-1 and TRBJ2-5; 11 bases match TRBD2. Germline V CDR1 and CDR2: SGHRS, YFSETQ. V shed 0 bases and J 2 bases; nucleotides not matched to a gene: 6. The CDR3 has 17 residues.

The rearrangement joins TRBV5-1 to TRBJ1-1; D unclear. V lost 4 bases, J lost 3 bases, and 13 bases lay in between. Looked up from germline, CDR1 is SGHRS and CDR2 is YFSETQ. This CDR3 region has 14 residues. Here the CDR3 reads CASSRDPGDTEAFF. CDR3 nucleotides: TGCGCCAGCAGCCGAGACCCAGGTGACACTGAAGCTTTCTTT. Together with reference TRBV5-1 and TRBJ1-1, the CDR3 gives the full variable domain: KAGVTQTPRYLIKTRGQQVTLSCSPISGHRSVSWYQQTPGQGLQFLFEYFSETQRNKGNFPGRFSGRQFSNSRSEMNVSTLELGDSALYLCASSRDPGDTEAFFGQGTRLTVV.

CDR3 DNA: TGTGCCACCAGCAGACCCTATCCAGGGGGGCCAGCGCAGTACTTC. It translates to CATSRPYPGGPAQYF. This chain joins TRBV15 and TRBJ2-5; D may be TRBD1 (7 bases). CDR3 size: 15 residues. Germline V gene data show CDR1 as LNHNV and CDR2 as YYDKDF (reference sequence). V lost 2 bases and J lost 11, with 21 bases in between. The variable domain in full, completed from reference TRBV15 and TRBJ2-5, reads DAMVIQNPRYQVTQFGKPVTLSCSQTLNHNVMYWYQQKSSQAPKLLFHYYDKDFNNEADTPDNFQSRRPNTSFCFLDIRSPGLGDTAMYLCATSRPYPGGPAQYFGPGTRLLVL.

This clonotype has just a few counts. V usage is TRBV7-2 and J usage is TRBJ2-6; D ambiguous. V was cut by 5 bases and J by 1 base, with 12 bases left in between. Germline CDR1 is SGHTA and CDR2 is FQGNSA. This CDR3 is 16 amino acids long. The CDR3 spells CASSQGPRSGANVLTF. The CDR3 DNA sequence: TGTGCCAGCAGCCAAGGTCCTCGATCTGGGGCCAACGTCCTGACTTTC.

In this sample, this clonotype turned up a few times. The chain is built from TRBV5-1 and TRBJ2-3; D not certain. Trimming stripped 3 bases from V and 6 bases from J, with 14 bases between. This CDR3 has 14 residues. In germline, CDR1 is SGHRS, CDR2 YFSETQ. For the CDR3, the DNA is TGCGCCAGCAGCTGGGAAGGCCCCCGGGATACGCAGTATTTT. It encodes CASSWEGPRDTQYF.

This clonotype was observed a handful of times. The chain joins TRBV6-1 to TRBJ2-4; 8 nucleotides agree with TRBD1. With V trimmed by 2 bases and J by 13 bases, 16 bases remained unmatched. CDR1 is MNHNS and CDR2 is SASEGT in the germline V gene. The CDR3 is made up of 16 amino acids. This CDR3 is CASSENRGFVAYEQYF. The CDR3 DNA follows: TGTGCCAGCAGTGAAAACAGGGGGTTCGTAGCCTACGAACAGTACTTC.

This clonotype occurred a few times. The chain combines TRBV7-6 with TRBJ2-1; 12 bases align to TRBD2. The CDR3 is 17 amino acids. V lost 0 bases to trimming and J lost 0 bases; unmatched junction nucleotides: 0. CDR1 SGHVS and CDR2 FNYEAQ come from the germline V gene. The CDR3 DNA reads TGTGCCAGCAGCTTAGCGGGACTAGCGGGCTCCTACAATGAGCAGTTCTTC. Translation: CASSLAGLAGSYNEQFF. Full variable domain (outside the CDR3, taken from reference TRBV7-6 and TRBJ2-1): GAGVSQSPRYKVTKRGQDVALRCDPISGHVSLYWYRQALGQGPEFLTYFNYEAQQDKSGLPNDRFSAERPEGSISTLTIQRTEQRDSAMYRCASSLAGLAGSYNEQFFGPGTRLTVL.

About this clonotype itself: Relative to the germline gene, one junction end is altered; a read error may explain this. CDR3 loop: CASSVHLRGFRTEAFF. In DNA, the CDR3 is TGTGCCAGCAGCGTCCATCTGAGGGGATTTCGCACTGAAGCCTTCTTT. V and J are TRBV7-9 and TRBJ1-1, with TRBD1 as a possible D gene (5 bases). Germline V CDR1 and CDR2: SEHNR, FQNEAQ (reference sequence). The CDR3 is made up of 16 amino acids.

The chain's CDR3 is CASSRLQGRGYNSPLHF. The CDR3 DNA reads TGTGCCAGCAGCCGACTTCAGGGGAGGGGCTATAATTCACCCCTCCACTTT. J is TRBJ1-6 and V is TRBV2; TRBD1 might be the D (6 bases). Trimming pared 6 bases from V and 3 bases from J, leaving 18 bases between. Germline CDR1 and CDR2: SNHLY and FYNNEI. This CDR3 has 17 amino acids.

There are a few counts of this clonotype. J is TRBJ1-2 and V is TRBV5-1, with D uncertain. The germline V gene has CDR1 SGHRS and CDR2 YFSETQ. The CDR3 is 15 residues long. V lost 0 bases to trimming and J lost 7 bases, with 16 bases between them. The CDR3 protein is CASSLGFINVAGYTF. In DNA form, the CDR3 reads TGCGCCAGCAGCTTGGGATTTATAAACGTGGCTGGCTACACCTTC.

This clonotype was detected only a few times. The chain couples TRBV29-1 to TRBJ1-1, with 7 nucleotides matching TRBD1. CDR3 size: 20 residues. Germline CDR1 SQVTM, CDR2 ANQGSEA. Trimming cost V 6 bases and J 0 bases; bases outside gene matches: 25. The DNA of the CDR3 is TGCAGCGTGGTCCCGACCGACCTGACAGGGAAACACAACATGAACACTGAAGCTTTCTTT. Protein product: CSVVPTDLTGKHNMNTEAFF. Complete variable domain (other parts from reference TRBV29-1 and TRBJ1-1): SAVISQKPSRDICQRGTSLTIQCQVDSQVTMMFWYRQQPGQSLTLIATANQGSEATYESGFVIDKFPISRPNLTFSTLTVSNMSPEDSSIYLCSVVPTDLTGKHNMNTEAFFGQGTRLTVV.

This clonotype has just a few counts. The V gene is TRBV20-1, the J gene TRBJ2-5, with D possibly TRBD2 on 6 matching bases. V was pared by 1 base and J by 5 bases, with 11 bases between. CDR3 length: 13 amino acids. Germline CDR1 DFQATT, CDR2 SNEGSKA (reference sequence). CDR3 sequence reads: CSARVAGMETQYF. The CDR3 coding sequence is TGCAGTGCTAGAGTGGCGGGGATGGAGACCCAGTACTTC.

The CDR3 region has the DNA TGTGCCAGCAGCTTGCCGGGACTAGCGGGGGGCCAACAAGAGACCCAGTACTTC. Protein product: CASSLPGLAGGQQETQYF. This chain connects TRBV7-2 to TRBJ2-5; 15 bases fit TRBD2. Germline trimming cut 3 bases from V and 2 bases from J; bases unmatched to any gene: 7. The germline V gene encodes CDR1 SGHTA and CDR2 FQGNSA. The CDR3 is 18 amino acids.

J is TRBJ2-2 and V is TRBV5-5; 10 bases fit TRBD1. Trimming at V came to 4 bases and at J to 10 bases, leaving 13 bases not matched to a gene. The germline V gene encodes CDR1 SGHKS and CDR2 YYEKEE (reference sequence). The CDR3 totals 16 residues. CDR3 coding DNA: TGTGCCAGCAGCCCCGGGACAGGGGATGCCCTTGTGGAGCTGTTTTTT. Translation gives CASSPGTGDALVELFF. Supplemented by reference TRBV5-5 and TRBJ2-2, the full variable domain reads DAGVTQSPTHLIKTRGQQVTLRCSPISGHKSVSWYQQVLGQGPQFIFQYYEKEERGRGNFPDRFSARQFPNYSSELNVNALLLGDSALYLCASSPGTGDALVELFFGEGSRLTVL.

This clonotype has only a few counts. This CDR3 reads CSASSGATDTQYF. The CDR3 DNA follows: TGCAGTGCTAGTTCGGGGGCGACAGATACGCAGTATTTT. This sequence joins TRBV20-1 and TRBJ2-3; D might be TRBD1 or TRBD2, each matching 6 bases. Germline CDR1 is DFQATT and CDR2 is SNEGSKA (reference sequence). The ends were cut back, 3 bases at V and 3 bases at J, with 10 bases in the middle. This CDR3 spans 13 amino acids.

The rearrangement joins TRBV20-1 to TRBJ1-2, with D tentatively TRBD1 (5 bases). The CDR3 totals 16 residues. CDR1 is DFQATT, CDR2 SNEGSKA, per germline (reference sequence). Trimming took 3 bases from V and 1 from J, leaving 18 bases between them. This chain's CDR3 is CSASAAPGLYNYGYTF. In nucleotides, the CDR3 is TGCAGTGCTAGCGCCGCCCCGGGACTTTATAACTATGGCTACACCTTC.

As for this clonotype: This may be a read error: a much more frequent sequence differs by one nucleotide. The gene calls are TRBV11-2 and TRBJ2-5, with unresolved D. V shed 1 base and J shed 13 bases, with 13 bases lying between them. Germline V lookup: CDR1 SGHAT, CDR2 FQNNGV. This CDR3 has 12 amino acids. CDR3 region: CASSLVTYERYF. In DNA form, the CDR3 reads TGTGCCAGCAGCTTAGTAACCTACGAGCGGTACTTC.

The CDR3 loop is CATSDPTGDYGYTF. The CDR3 DNA sequence: TGTGCCACCAGTGATCCAACAGGCGACTATGGCTACACCTTC. The rearrangement joins TRBV24-1 to TRBJ1-2, with D possibly TRBD1 on 5 matching bases. The germline gives CDR1 KGHDR, CDR2 SFDVKD. This CDR3 is 14 amino acids long. V was pared by 3 bases and J by 3 bases, with 10 bases between.